This record looks at one T cell receptor (beta chain) sequence and its context. Which antigen it targets is not known. A single base separates this from a much larger clone, so it may be a read error. Via the germline V gene, CDR1 is ENHRY and CDR2 SYGVKD. Including the terminal cysteine and phenylalanine, the CDR3 comprises 15 residues. Only the CDR3 part of the read is kept: 45 bases, read in frame from the first base. V is clipped by 5 bases and J by 7 bases, and the sequence between their germline boundaries is 21 bases long. The donors were roughly 40 Caucasian individuals from Russia, aged roughly 6 to 90 years, who were systemically healthy. Ten milliliters of peripheral blood were collected from each donor into EDTA-treated Vacutainer tubes. Ficoll-Paque density-gradient centrifugation was used to isolate PBMCs, with at least 6.5 million per sample. Trizol reagent was used to extract total RNA from the PBMCs, yielding at least 5.5 micrograms per sample. The percentages of naive CD45RAhigh/CD27high T cells were determined by flow cytometry on a PBMC aliquot from every donor.

This sample is part of a study of blood T cells in healthy people across ages (dated by TCRdb to the mid-2010s). In terms of the full investigation: In model experiments, template switching captured about one uniquely barcoded TCR beta cDNA molecule for every two T cells. The study measured age-related changes in TCR beta repertoire diversity using deep sequencing normalized with unique cDNA molecular identifiers. Four age groups were formed from the donors: young (average about 16 years), middle-aged (roughly 38), aged (62) and long-lived (82). To avoid experimental bias, donors of different ages were distributed randomly across sequencing lanes. For two donors (one aged 18 to 29 and one aged 80 or older), the study analyzed two additional independent replicas of 1 million unique cDNA reads from the same blood draw. Study-level results and caveats: A strong correlation was found between observed TCR beta diversity and the percentage of naive T cells measured by flow cytometry. Because the CMV infection status of the donors was unknown, age-related changes in expanded clonotypes may potentially have been confounded. Because profiling used bulk unsorted PBMCs, naive and antigen-experienced compartments could not be compared conclusively. As age increased, observed TCR beta diversity per million T cells dropped in a roughly linear way, and a significant reduction was already evident by age approximately 40. Compared with the aged group, the long-lived group had more naive CD4+ T cells, fewer expanded clones and increased TCR diversity, a pattern suggesting age selection. Estimates of total diversity based on one million sequenced T cells were regarded as lower bounds and as underestimates.

The method behind the library was 5' RACE. The run used an Illumina HiSeq 2500. A second about 6 to 11 cycle PCR used a sample-barcoded 5' primer and a J-beta primer mix. A unique molecular identifier was introduced onto each TCR beta cDNA molecule by a template-switch 5' adaptor carrying 12 random nucleotides. Each sample yielded at least 3 million CDR3-containing paired-end reads. The Mint cDNA synthesis kit, primed by a TRBC-specific oligonucleotide, was used to synthesize first-strand cDNA from all RNA. Following uracil-DNA glycosylase treatment, all cDNA underwent a first 18-cycle PCR with the universal primers M1SS and BC2_uni_R. Processing in the source paper ran as follows. For normalization, 1 million high-quality reads, each with a distinct molecular identifier, were randomly selected from each sample. Instead of being binned into consensus sequences, reads that shared molecular identifiers were thrown out. MiTCR, set to a Q25 quality threshold and the strictest error-elimination algorithm, was used for CDR3 identification, clonotype clustering and error correction. A nonparametric unseen species model with Euler transformation was used to estimate lower-bound total TCR beta diversity. TCRdb itself trimmed the public reads at Q25 with fastp, ran MiXCR and retained productive beta chains. Rows are combined by CDR3 protein, so each entry shows the most common genes and DNA. V and J calls and clone size were set by TCRdb, not the authors. The sample table records 1.5 million to 2 million distinct CDR3 sequences; roughly 27% of these occur just once. The top ten hold roughly 8.2% of the sample.

The source is a woman in her twenties or thirties in good health. The chain links TRBV10-3 with TRBJ2-7, with TRBD1 as a weak D call on 5 bases. Sequencing was carried out using blood. The CDR3 region reads CAISPSQGNYNEQYF. The sequenced DNA: TGTGCCATCAGTCCGTCCCAGGGAAACTACAATGAGCAGTACTTC.